Below, 16 T cell receptor beta chains from the same sample are listed, as sequenced in a study of beta chain features in type 1 diabetes. Findings of the study overall: In all four CD4+ subsets, TCRB CDR3 length was significantly, moderately reduced in type 1 diabetes.

Expressed TCRB transcripts were sequenced, since all the RNA that had been isolated was reverse transcribed. Here immunoSEQ multiplex PCR was the method, and the copy in TCRdb shows in-frame clones only, minus some. The top ten clones hold more than 0.09% of a sample with around 710,000 clones, around 12% of them seen once. These receptors lack a known antigen. The sequenced sample consisted of naive CD4+ T cells from blood. The receptors here all came from a man aged 30 to 45 with type 1 diabetes.

The sample holds a few counts of this clone. This CDR3 is also generated by other DNA sequences in the sample. V is TRBV7-2 and J is TRBJ2-1, with 7 positions matching TRBD2. The CDR3 is made up of 15 amino acids. Germline lookup yields CDR1 SGHTA and CDR2 FQGNSA. Trimming took 5 bases from V and 3 from J; bases not matched to a gene: 7. The CDR3: CASSPSTSSYNEQFF. The CDR3 DNA reads as TGTGCCAGCAGCCCCTCGACTAGCAGCTACAATGAGCAGTTCTTC.

The J gene is TRBJ2-5, the V gene TRBV7-7; 11 bases match TRBD2. CDR1 is SSHAT and CDR2 is FNYEAQ in the germline V gene (reference sequence). V shed 5 bases, J shed 7 bases, and the junction held 12 bases outside the gene matches. The CDR3 sequence is 16 residues long. The CDR3 region is CASSPGIAGGPGTQYF. CDR3 sequence (DNA): TGTGCCAGCAGCCCCGGGATAGCGGGGGGGCCGGGGACCCAGTACTTC.

The gene calls are TRBV30 and TRBJ2-7, with a possible D match to TRBD1 (6 bases). V was pared by 1 base and J by 0 bases, with 13 bases between. Germline V gives CDR1 GTSNPN, CDR2 SVGIG (reference sequence). CDR3 length: 15 amino acids. CDR3 protein: CAWSGGQLISYEQYF. CDR3 nucleotides: TGTGCCTGGAGTGGAGGACAGCTGATCTCCTACGAGCAGTACTTC.

This clone was counted a few times. One end of the junction does not line up with germline, which may come from a read error. The rearrangement joins TRBV19 to TRBJ1-2, with 8 nucleotides matching TRBD1. CDR1 is LNHDA, CDR2 SQIVND, per germline (reference sequence). The CDR3 loop spans 12 amino acids. The CDR3, as DNA: TGTGCCAGTAGTATGCGGGACAGGCCCCCTCGTTTC. Protein product: CASSMRDRPPRF.

The J gene is TRBJ2-5, the V gene TRBV5-1; 8 nucleotides line up with TRBD1. The CDR3 spans 16 residues. Germline V CDR1 and CDR2: SGHRS, YFSETQ. V lost 4 bases, J lost 6 bases, and 14 bases stayed unmatched. Here the CDR3 reads CASSADPQGARKTQYF. As DNA, the CDR3 is TGCGCCAGCAGCGCGGACCCTCAGGGGGCGCGGAAGACCCAGTACTTC. Full variable domain (missing parts from reference TRBV5-1 and TRBJ2-5): KAGVTQTPRYLIKTRGQQVTLSCSPISGHRSVSWYQQTPGQGLQFLFEYFSETQRNKGNFPGRFSGRQFSNSRSEMNVSTLELGDSALYLCASSADPQGARKTQYFGPGTRLLVL.

This clone was seen only a few times. V is TRBV7-9 and J is TRBJ2-5; D may be TRBD1 (5 bases). Germline V lookup: CDR1 SEHNR, CDR2 FQNEAQ (reference sequence). The CDR3 loop spans 12 amino acids. V lost 7 bases, J lost 4 bases, and 10 bases lay in between. The CDR3 protein is CASNRFPETQYF. DNA of the CDR3: TGTGCCAGCAACAGGTTCCCAGAGACCCAGTACTTC.

This clone showed up just a few times. The chain is built from TRBV7-2 and TRBJ2-3; TRBD2 is a possible D gene (5 bases). Trimming left V 1 base short and J 4 bases short, with 9 bases between. The CDR3 runs 14 residues. Germline CDR1 reads SGHTA; CDR2 reads FQGNSA. For the CDR3, the DNA is TGTGCCAGCAGCTTAGATCCGGGGTCAGATACGCAGTATTTT. Translation gives CASSLDPGSDTQYF.

This clone was counted between two and nine times. The CDR3 coding sequence is TGCGCCAGCAGCCAAGATCGTTTCCCTAATCAGCCCCAGCATTTT. It is translated as CASSQDRFPNQPQHF. The V gene is TRBV4-1, the J gene TRBJ1-5; no reliable D call. Per the germline V gene, CDR1 is MGHRA and CDR2 is YSYEKL. V was clipped by 0 bases and J by 4 bases, with 10 bases between them. The CDR3 runs 15 residues.

This clone was seen more than once but under ten times. The same CDR3 is also encoded by other DNA sequences in this sample. The chain couples TRBV4-3 to TRBJ1-2; no firm D call. V dropped 0 bases and J dropped 2 bases, with 10 bases sitting between them. Germline V gives CDR1 LGHNA, CDR2 YSLEER. The CDR3 extends over 15 amino acids. CDR3 protein: CASSQEVAANYGYTF. As DNA, the CDR3 is TGCGCCAGCAGCCAAGAGGTGGCGGCAAACTATGGCTACACCTTC.

This clone was observed a handful of times. This chain uses TRBV2 with TRBJ1-6, with TRBD1 as a possible D gene (5 bases). In germline, CDR1 is SNHLY, CDR2 FYNNEI. The CDR3 covers 14 residues. V dropped 5 bases and J dropped 7 bases, with 12 bases sitting between them. In nucleotides, the CDR3 is TGTGCCAGCAGTCCTTACGGGGCGAATTCACCCCTCCACTTT. It translates to CASSPYGANSPLHF.

This clone turned up a few times. This rearrangement joins TRBV5-4 to TRBJ2-7, with D uncertain. The V end lost 0 bases, the J end lost 0 bases, and 7 bases lay between the germline ends. CDR3 length: 14 amino acids. Germline V lookup: CDR1 SGHNT, CDR2 YYREEE (reference sequence). The DNA for the CDR3 is TGTGCCAGCAGCTTGGAACGGGCCTCCTACGAGCAGTACTTC. It yields the protein CASSLERASYEQYF.

This clone was found a few times. V usage is TRBV5-1 and J usage is TRBJ2-7, with 9 bases fitting TRBD2. The V gene's germline CDR1 is SGHRS and CDR2 YFSETQ. This CDR3 has 16 amino acids. J was trimmed by 0 bases and V by 2 bases; bases with no gene match: 6. CDR3 protein: CASSFLAGVSSYEQYF. CDR3 nucleotide sequence: TGCGCCAGCAGCTTTTTAGCGGGGGTGAGCTCCTACGAGCAGTACTTC.

This clone was counted only a few times. The chain combines TRBV7-2 with TRBJ1-2, with a possible D match to TRBD1 (6 bases). This CDR3 contains 13 residues. Trimming removed 5 bases at V and 6 bases at J, with 13 bases between. CDR1 is SGHTA, CDR2 FQGNSA, per germline. This CDR3 is CASSPPGQHGYTF. The CDR3 DNA reads TGTGCCAGCAGCCCTCCAGGACAGCATGGCTACACCTTC. The whole variable domain, filled in from reference TRBV7-2 and TRBJ1-2, reads GAGVSQSPSNKVTEKGKDVELRCDPISGHTALYWYRQSLGQGLEFLIYFQGNSAPDKSGLPSDRFSAERTGGSVSTLTIQRTQQEDSAVYLCASSPPGQHGYTFGSGTRLTVV.

This clone was seen a few times. The CDR3 DNA reads as TGTGCCAGCAGCGTTGCGGACACCTACTCTGGGGCCAACGTCCTGACTTTC. Translating it yields CASSVADTYSGANVLTF. The J gene is TRBJ2-6, the V gene TRBV9, with a possible D match to TRBD1 (5 bases). The CDR3 has 17 residues. Germline CDR1 reads SGDLS; CDR2 reads YYNGEE. With 2 bases removed from V and 0 bases from J, the gap between germline ends came to 12 bases.

A few counts support this clone. V gene TRBV7-6 combines with J gene TRBJ1-6, with 11 bases aligning to TRBD1. The CDR3 has 15 residues. J was trimmed by 7 bases and V by 8 bases; bases with no gene match: 7. Germline V gene data show CDR1 as SGHVS and CDR2 as FNYEAQ. The CDR3 here is CASAHRDRGNSPLHF. The CDR3 DNA sequence: TGTGCCAGCGCGCACCGGGACAGGGGGAATTCACCCCTCCACTTT.

This clone was seen a few times. This CDR3 is CSVEGGASQYF. CDR3 coding DNA: TGCAGCGTTGAGGGGGGGGCGTCGCAGTACTTC. The chain joins TRBV29-1 to TRBJ2-7; a weak D match, TRBD2 (7 bases). The CDR3 has 11 amino acids. CDR1 is SQVTM and CDR2 is ANQGSEA in the germline V gene. V lost 3 bases and J lost 9, with 12 bases in between.